This paragraph covers one TCR beta chain sequence. Its antigen remains unknown. The record originates from a study of radiotherapy plus CTLA-4 blockade in lung cancer. Overall study: Among enrolled patients, under 20% responded and 31% achieved disease control.

Generated by immunoSEQ multiplex PCR, the TCRdb table keeps only in-frame clones and is missing some. The profile shows about 88,000 clones, 55% to 75% of them singletons. Germline V lookup: CDR1 MDHEN, CDR2 SYDVKM. Trimming cost V 4 bases and J 2 bases, with 15 bases left between them. CDR3 size: 16 residues. Study results and caveats: Radiotherapy was combined with ipilimumab, and tumor-derived TCR clones then expanded in blood. Best predicting response, reportedly, were early blood T cell clone dynamics, with interferon-beta.

This receptor was taken from a human donor with non-small cell lung cancer that progressed on radiotherapy plus ipilimumab. This sample comprised peripheral blood, obtained from a patient treated with radiotherapy plus ipilimumab. The chain employs TRBV28 and TRBJ2-4; D ambiguous. DNA of the CDR3: TGTGCCAGCAGTTCGCTCTTTGACTGGTCCAAAAACATTCAGTACTTC. Translating gives CASSSLFDWSKNIQYF.